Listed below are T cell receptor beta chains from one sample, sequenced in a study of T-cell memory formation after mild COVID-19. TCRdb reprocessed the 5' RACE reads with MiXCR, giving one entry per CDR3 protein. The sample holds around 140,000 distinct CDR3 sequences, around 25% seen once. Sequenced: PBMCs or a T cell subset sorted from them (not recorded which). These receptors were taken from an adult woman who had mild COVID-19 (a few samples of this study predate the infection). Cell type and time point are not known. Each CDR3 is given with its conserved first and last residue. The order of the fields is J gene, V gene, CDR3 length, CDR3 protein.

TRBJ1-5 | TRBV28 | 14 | CASSFTVSNQPQHF
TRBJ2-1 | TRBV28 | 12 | CASSFNYNEQFF
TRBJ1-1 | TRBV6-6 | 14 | CASSYIGAATEAFF
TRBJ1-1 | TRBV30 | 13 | CAWSVSWGSEAFF
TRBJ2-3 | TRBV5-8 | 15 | CASSLTTSGGAAQYF
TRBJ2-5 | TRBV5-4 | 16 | CASSLGGPGFEETQYF
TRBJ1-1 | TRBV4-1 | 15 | CASSNPGTANTEAFF
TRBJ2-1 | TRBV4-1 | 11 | CASSQDGEQFF
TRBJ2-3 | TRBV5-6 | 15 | CASSLFASSTDTQYF
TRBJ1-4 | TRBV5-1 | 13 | CASSSQGGEKLFF
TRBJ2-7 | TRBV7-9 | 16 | CASSLVERETSYEQYF